These 20 T cell receptor beta chains originate from one sample sequenced in a study of identifying expanded T cells in peripheral blood. The table came from immunoSEQ multiplex PCR; TCRdb's copy has only in-frame clones and leaves some out. The table lists approximately 130,000 clones, approximately 86% of them singletons, with roughly 8% in the top ten. Sequencing was carried out using blood. Receptors were obtained from a person aged 18-70 years in good health.

The chain is built from TRBV10-1 and TRBJ2-1, with 10 bases identical to TRBD2. This CDR3 has 13 residues. Germline V CDR1 and CDR2: WNHNN, SYGVQD (reference sequence). The J segment lost 16 bases and the V segment lost 0 bases, leaving 6 bases of the junction unmatched. The CDR3 DNA reads TGCGCCAGCAGTGAGTCCACAGCGGGAGGGCATTTCTTC. Translated: CASSESTAGGHFF.

The V call is TRBV5-6, the J call TRBJ1-6; 8 nucleotides agree with TRBD1. The CDR3 consists of 14 residues. Germline CDR1 is SGHDT and CDR2 is YYEEEE. Losses at the gene ends were 2 bases for V and 11 bases for J; bases not matched to a gene: 6. CDR3 protein: CASSFTGGEAPLHF. CDR3 in DNA: TGTGCCAGCAGCTTTACAGGGGGAGAAGCACCCCTCCACTTT.

The CDR3 coding sequence is TGTGCCAGCAGCTTCGGTACAGATACGCAGTATTTT. Amino acid sequence: CASSFGTDTQYF. The chain is built from TRBV7-9 and TRBJ2-3; no reliable D call. The CDR3 loop spans 12 amino acids. The ends were cut back, 3 bases at V and 3 bases at J, with 4 bases in the middle. The germline V gene encodes CDR1 SEHNR and CDR2 FQNEAQ (reference sequence).

This clone was detected ten times or more. CDR3 in amino acids: CASSIYWTAGNTIYF. For the CDR3, the DNA is TGTGCCAGCAGCATCTACTGGACGGCTGGAAACACCATATATTTT. The gene calls are TRBV5-8 and TRBJ1-3; no reliable D call. V gave up 4 bases and J gave up 2 bases, with 13 bases separating them. The CDR3 is 15 amino acids. Germline lookup yields CDR1 SGHTS and CDR2 YDEGEE.

This clone has just one count. The V and J genes are TRBV7-2 and TRBJ2-7, with a possible D match to TRBD1 (6 bases). The germline V gene has CDR1 SGHTA and CDR2 FQGNSA. The CDR3 runs to 15 residues. Deletions cut 5 bases from V and 5 bases from J, with 19 bases between. CDR3 sequence: CASSPPGHPAHEQYF. The CDR3 bases are TGTGCCAGCAGCCCGCCGGGACATCCTGCGCACGAGCAGTACTTC.

The count of this clone is one. V is TRBV6-1 and J is TRBJ2-7; D unresolved. V shed 5 bases and J shed 0 bases, with 14 bases lying between them. Germline V gives CDR1 MNHNS, CDR2 SASEGT. CDR3 length: 15 amino acids. CDR3 sequence reads: CASSMWVWSSYEQYF. CDR3 nucleotides: TGTGCCAGCAGTATGTGGGTGTGGAGCTCCTACGAGCAGTACTTC.

This clone was observed once. This chain uses TRBV6-5 with TRBJ2-7; D possibly corresponds to TRBD2 (5 bases). The CDR3 runs 13 residues. The ends were cut back, 8 bases at V and 3 bases at J, with 14 bases in the middle. Germline CDR1 MNHEY, CDR2 SVGAGI. CDR3 amino acids: CASRGTTIYEQYF. The CDR3 DNA is TGTGCCAGCCGGGGAACCACTATCTACGAGCAGTACTTC.

The rearrangement joins TRBV2 to TRBJ2-2, with TRBD2 matching over 8 bases. V lost 6 bases, J lost 3 bases, and 6 bases stayed unmatched. Germline CDR1 reads SNHLY; CDR2 reads FYNNEI. This CDR3 spans 15 amino acids. CDR3 DNA sequence: TGTGCCAGCAGGGAGGGTAGCGGGGACACCGGGGAGCTGTTTTTT. Amino acid sequence: CASREGSGDTGELFF. The full variable domain, completed using reference TRBV2 and TRBJ2-2, is EPEVTQTPSHQVTQMGQEVILRCVPISNHLYFYWYRQILGQKVEFLVSFYNNEISEKSEIFDDQFSVERPDGSNFTLKIRSTKLEDSAMYFCASREGSGDTGELFFGEGSRLTVL.

J is TRBJ2-7 and V is TRBV29-1, with D unclear. The V end lost 6 bases, the J end lost 7 bases, and 13 bases lay between the germline ends. The length of the CDR3 is 11 residues. Germline V gene lookup returns CDR1 SQVTM and CDR2 ANQGSEA. CDR3 in DNA: TGCAGCGTCTCCTTAGGGTTTGAGCAGTACTTC. Protein sequence: CSVSLGFEQYF.

V usage is TRBV7-9 and J usage is TRBJ1-1, with D maybe TRBD1 (6 bases). CDR1 and CDR2 from the germline V gene are SEHNR and FQNEAQ (reference sequence). This CDR3 contains 16 residues. V was pared by 2 bases and J by 6 bases, with 19 bases between. The CDR3 region has the DNA TGTGCCAGCAGCTTATGGCAGGGGCGTGAGGGGGCTGAAGCTTTCTTT. Its translation: CASSLWQGREGAEAFF.

The chain carries TRBV5-1 and TRBJ1-2, with D maybe TRBD1 (5 bases). This CDR3 region has 15 residues. V gave up 2 bases and J gave up 3 bases, with 14 bases separating them. Germline CDR1 is SGHRS and CDR2 is YFSETQ. CDR3 protein: CASSLAPRADYGYTF. The CDR3 coding sequence is TGCGCCAGCAGCTTAGCCCCCAGGGCCGACTATGGCTACACCTTC. The whole variable domain, remainder taken from reference TRBV5-1 and TRBJ1-2, is KAGVTQTPRYLIKTRGQQVTLSCSPISGHRSVSWYQQTPGQGLQFLFEYFSETQRNKGNFPGRFSGRQFSNSRSEMNVSTLELGDSALYLCASSLAPRADYGYTFGSGTRLTVV.

The CDR3 nucleotides read TGTGCCAGCAGCTGGGGCGGGACAGGATACAATGAGCAGTTCTTC. This translates into CASSWGGTGYNEQFF. This chain uses TRBV5-4 with TRBJ2-1; 8 bases align to TRBD1. V lost 3 bases and J lost 4; bases outside the gene matches: 6. This CDR3 comprises 15 residues. CDR1 and CDR2 (germline): SGHNT, YYREEE (reference sequence).

The V gene is TRBV14, the J gene TRBJ2-7; D may match TRBD1 or TRBD2 (5 bases each). The length of the CDR3 is 13 residues. Trimming removed 4 bases at V and 6 bases at J, with 13 bases between. Germline V gene data show CDR1 as SGHDN and CDR2 as FVKESK. CDR3 DNA sequence: TGTGCCAGCAGCCTCGACTTGAGGGGCGAGCAGTACTTC. Translating gives CASSLDLRGEQYF.

The chain recombines TRBV5-1 with TRBJ2-1; 8 nucleotides agree with TRBD2. V was clipped by 0 bases and J by 7 bases; unmatched bases: 9. CDR1 is SGHRS and CDR2 is YFSETQ in the germline V gene. This CDR3 has 16 amino acids. The CDR3 coding sequence is TGCGCCAGCAGCTTGGAGAGCGGGAGTCTGGGTAATGAGCAGTTCTTC. Translated, it gives CASSLESGSLGNEQFF.

V usage is TRBV27 and J usage is TRBJ2-3, with unresolved D. Per the germline V gene, CDR1 is MNHEY and CDR2 is SMNVEV (reference sequence). This CDR3 region has 12 residues. The V and J ends lost 4 bases and 6 bases respectively, with 8 bases between them. CDR3 protein: CASSSRLDTQYF. The CDR3, as DNA: TGTGCCAGCAGTTCCCGGTTGGATACGCAGTATTTT.

This chain uses TRBV30 with TRBJ1-5, with 11 bases matching TRBD1. The trim removed 5 bases at V and 4 bases at J, leaving 13 bases unmatched. The CDR3 totals 17 residues. Germline CDR1 GTSNPN, CDR2 SVGIG (reference sequence). CDR3 DNA sequence: TGTGCCTGGTCCCCACTTCCGGGACAGGGGGAGAATCAGCCCCAGCATTTT. This sequence encodes CAWSPLPGQGENQPQHF. Full variable domain (rest looked up from reference TRBV30 and TRBJ1-5): SQTIHQWPATLVQPVGSPLSLECTVEGTSNPNLYWYRQAAGRGLQLLFYSVGIGQISSEVPQNLSASRPQDRQFILSSKKLLLSDSGFYLCAWSPLPGQGENQPQHFGDGTRLSIL.

CDR3 amino acids: CASSLGWGRGENTEAFF. CDR3 nucleotides: TGTGCCAGCAGCTTAGGGTGGGGCAGGGGGGAGAACACTGAAGCTTTCTTT. The gene calls are TRBV7-9 and TRBJ1-1, with TRBD1 identical over 7 bases. Per the germline V gene, CDR1 is SEHNR and CDR2 is FQNEAQ (reference sequence). There are 17 residues in the CDR3. V shed 1 base and J 1 base; nucleotides not matched to a gene: 9.

The CDR3 spells CASSYSPGVNSPLHF. The CDR3 DNA reads as TGTGCCAGCAGTTACTCTCCAGGGGTTAATTCACCCCTCCACTTT. This chain joins TRBV6-9 and TRBJ1-6; D is possibly TRBD1 (6 bases). Deletions cut 3 bases from V and 6 bases from J, with 12 bases between. Germline CDR1 reads MNHGY; CDR2 reads SVAAGI. CDR3 length: 15 residues.

The gene calls are TRBV2 and TRBJ1-2, with D possibly TRBD1 on 5 matching bases. V was cut by 2 bases and J by 7 bases, with 14 bases left in between. This CDR3 has 14 residues. Germline V CDR1 and CDR2: SNHLY, FYNNEI. CDR3 DNA: TGTGCCAGCAGTGAACCGGGGACGGCCCGTGGCTACACCTTC. Encoded protein: CASSEPGTARGYTF.

This clone was counted a few times. V usage is TRBV2 and J usage is TRBJ2-7, with D perhaps TRBD2 (6 bases). V was shortened by 6 bases and J by 11 bases, with 17 bases between the two germline ends. CDR3 length: 12 amino acids. Germline V gene lookup returns CDR1 SNHLY and CDR2 FYNNEI. CDR3 protein: CASSPLWREEYF. The CDR3 nucleotides read TGTGCCAGCAGCCCCTTATGGAGGGAGGAGTACTTC.